The 5 T cell receptor beta chains listed next were all sequenced from one sample in a study of cytomegalovirus exposure and HLA in healthy donors. A multiplex PCR was run with 60 Vbeta primers and 13 Jbeta primers. Sequencing used immunoSEQ multiplex PCR; TCRdb keeps in-frame clones, though not all of them. This sample yields fewer than 250,000 clones, of which roughly 77% are seen a single time; about 3.5% belongs to the top ten. Sequenced: PBMCs. The receptors shown here come from a man in his forties in good health and CMV-seropositive.

This clone was counted only a few times. The chain links TRBV20-1 to TRBJ2-3; 7 bases match TRBD2. Germline V lookup: CDR1 DFQATT, CDR2 SNEGSKA (reference sequence). CDR3 length: 11 residues. J gave up 8 bases and V 6 bases, and 5 bases lay outside the gene matches. CDR3 in amino acids: CSANPGGTQYF. CDR3 in DNA: TGCAGTGCAAACCCGGGGGGTACGCAGTATTTT.

V usage is TRBV28 and J usage is TRBJ1-3; D might be TRBD1 (6 bases). CDR1 and CDR2 (germline): MDHEN, SYDVKM. Trimming stripped 5 bases from V and 2 bases from J, with 13 bases between. This CDR3 is built from 15 residues. The CDR3 region has the DNA TGTGCCAGCAGTAAAACAGGGTTTACTGGAAACACCATATATTTT. Translating it yields CASSKTGFTGNTIYF.

This clone was seen a few times. The V and J genes are TRBV6-5 and TRBJ2-7; TRBD2 matches 9 bases. The CDR3 totals 14 residues. Germline CDR1 MNHEY, CDR2 SVGAGI. The V segment lost 4 bases and the J segment 4 bases; nucleotides outside the gene matches: 5. CDR3: CASSSQREVYEQYF. The CDR3 DNA sequence: TGTGCCAGCAGTTCGCAGCGGGAGGTTTACGAGCAGTACTTC.

The chain recombines TRBV5-4 with TRBJ2-7, with D possibly TRBD2 on 6 matching bases. V shed 4 bases and J shed 3 bases, with 17 bases lying between them. The germline V gene has CDR1 SGHNT and CDR2 YYREEE (reference sequence). This CDR3 contains 15 residues. This chain's CDR3 is CASSTGTPGVYEQYF. CDR3 sequence (DNA): TGTGCCAGCAGCACCGGGACTCCTGGGGTCTACGAGCAGTACTTC.

This clone was picked up one time. This sequence joins TRBV19 and TRBJ1-2; TRBD1 matches 12 bases. This CDR3 has 14 residues. CDR1 is LNHDA and CDR2 is SQIVND in the germline V gene (reference sequence). The J segment lost 8 bases and the V segment lost 7 bases, leaving 8 bases of the junction unmatched. CDR3 sequence: CASIPGQGAKGYTF. The CDR3 coding sequence is TGTGCCAGTATTCCGGGACAGGGGGCCAAAGGCTACACCTTC. The whole variable domain, remainder taken from reference TRBV19 and TRBJ1-2, is DGGITQSPKYLFRKEGQNVTLSCEQNLNHDAMYWYRQDPGQGLRLIYYSQIVNDFQKGDIAEGYSVSREKKESFPLTVTSAQKNPTAFYLCASIPGQGAKGYTFGSGTRLTVV.